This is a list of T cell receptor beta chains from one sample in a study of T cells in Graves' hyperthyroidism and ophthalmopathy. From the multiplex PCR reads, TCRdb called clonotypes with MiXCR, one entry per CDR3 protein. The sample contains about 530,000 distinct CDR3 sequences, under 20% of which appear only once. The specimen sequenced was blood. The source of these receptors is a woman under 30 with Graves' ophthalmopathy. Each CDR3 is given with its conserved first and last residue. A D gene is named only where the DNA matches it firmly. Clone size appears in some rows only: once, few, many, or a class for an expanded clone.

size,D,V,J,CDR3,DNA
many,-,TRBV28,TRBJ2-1,CASSRGTIGGHEQFF,TGTGCCAGCAGCCGAGGGACAATCGGGGGCCATGAGCAGTTCTTC
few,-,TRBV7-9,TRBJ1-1,CASSNPQGGNTEAFF,TGTGCCAGCAGCAATCCCCAGGGTGGGAACACTGAAGCTTTCTTT
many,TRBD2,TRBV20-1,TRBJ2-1,CSARRPGLATYREQFF,TGCAGTGCTAGAAGACCGGGACTAGCTACCTATCGGGAGCAGTTCTTC
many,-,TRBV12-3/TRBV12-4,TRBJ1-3,CASRYSTAFGNTIYF,TGTGCCAGCAGATATTCGACAGCTTTTGGAAACACCATATATTTT
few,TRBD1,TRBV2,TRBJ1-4,CASREYRGGEKLFF,TGTGCCAGCAGGGAATACAGGGGGGGTGAAAAACTGTTTTTT
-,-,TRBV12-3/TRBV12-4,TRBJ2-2,CASSLDHTVTGELFF,TGTGCCAGCAGTTTAGATCACACGGTGACCGGGGAGCTGTTTTTT
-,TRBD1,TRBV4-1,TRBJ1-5,CASSRGGTGGLNQPQHF,TGCGCCAGCAGCCGTGGCGGGACAGGGGGACTCAATCAGCCCCAGCATTTT
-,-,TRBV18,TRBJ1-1,CASSPIGESGTEAFF,TGTGCCAGCTCACCAATTGGGGAATCTGGCACTGAAGCTTTCTTT
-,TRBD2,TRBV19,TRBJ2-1,CASSISSGGAIPSSHNEQFF,TGTGCCAGTAGTATCTCGAGCGGGGGGGCGATACCGAGCTCCCACAATGAGCAGTTCTTC
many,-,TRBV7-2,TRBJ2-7,CASSLIQGYEQYF,TGTGCCAGCAGCTTAATTCAGGGCTACGAGCAGTACTTC
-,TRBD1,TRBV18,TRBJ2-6,CASSPGQLSGANVLTF,TGTGCCAGCTCGCCGGGACAGCTCTCTGGGGCCAACGTCCTGACTTTC
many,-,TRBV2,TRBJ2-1,CASSQERWGTPYNEQFF,TGTGCCAGCAGTCAAGAGCGATGGGGGACCCCTTACAATGAGCAGTTCTTC
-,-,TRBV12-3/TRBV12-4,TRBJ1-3,CASSWGGGTGNTIYF,TGTGCCAGCAGTTGGGGAGGGGGAACTGGAAACACCATATATTTT
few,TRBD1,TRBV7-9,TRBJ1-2,CASSPGTGDKGGYTF,TGTGCCAGCAGCCCGGGGACAGGTGATAAGGGTGGCTACACCTTC
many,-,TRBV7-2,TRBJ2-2,CASSQRAGELFF,TGTGCCAGCAGCCAGCGGGCCGGGGAGCTGTTTTTT
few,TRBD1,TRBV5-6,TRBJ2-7,CASIQGTGLEQYF,TGTGCCAGCATCCAGGGGACAGGGCTGGAGCAGTACTTC
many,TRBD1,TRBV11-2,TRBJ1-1,CASSPDRVTPGAFF,TGTGCCAGCAGCCCCGACAGGGTGACGCCGGGAGCTTTCTTT
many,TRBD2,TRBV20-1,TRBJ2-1,CSARGTVAGEGNNEQFF,TGCAGTGCTAGAGGAACCGTAGCGGGAGAAGGGAACAATGAGCAGTTCTTC
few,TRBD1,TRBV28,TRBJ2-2,CASSRDRGGTGELFF,TGTGCCAGCAGTCGGGACAGGGGAGGGACCGGGGAGCTGTTTTTT
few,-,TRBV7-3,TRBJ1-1,CASSLTSRVLPTEAFF,TGTGCCAGCAGCTTAACTTCCAGGGTGCTTCCCACTGAAGCTTTCTTT
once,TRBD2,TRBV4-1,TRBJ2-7,CASSFGVAGGTYEQYF,TGCGCCAGCAGCTTTGGGGTAGCGGGAGGCACCTACGAGCAGTACTTC
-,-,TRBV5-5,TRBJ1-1,CASSSRYGQLTEAFF,TGTGCCAGCAGTAGCCGCTATGGACAGTTGACTGAAGCTTTCTTT
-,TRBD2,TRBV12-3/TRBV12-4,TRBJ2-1,CASSVSGTSGGLDEQFF,TGTGCCAGCAGCGTATCCGGGACTAGCGGGGGGTTGGATGAGCAGTTCTTC
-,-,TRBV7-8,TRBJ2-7,CASTLDREGVEQYF,TGTGCCAGCACCTTAGATCGGGAAGGGGTCGAGCAGTACTTC
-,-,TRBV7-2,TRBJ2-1,CASSLSAGGPPFEEQFF,TGTGCCAGCAGTCTTAGCGCCGGGGGGCCCCCTTTTGAGGAGCAGTTCTTC
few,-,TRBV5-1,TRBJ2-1,CASSSDGESYNEQFF,TGCGCCAGCAGCTCTGACGGGGAGTCTTACAATGAGCAGTTCTTC
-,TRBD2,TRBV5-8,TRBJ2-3,CASSGGRLAGPYDTQYF,TGTGCCAGCAGCGGTGGCCGACTAGCGGGGCCCTATGATACGCAGTATTTT
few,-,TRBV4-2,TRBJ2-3,CASSQDSSDTQYF,TGTGCCAGCAGCCAAGACTCCTCAGATACGCAGTATTTT
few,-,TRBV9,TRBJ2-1,CASSVGGSRNNEQFF,TGTGCCAGCAGCGTAGGTGGGAGCAGGAACAATGAGCAGTTCTTC
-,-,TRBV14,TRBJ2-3,CASSPGAGLGKDTQYF,TGTGCCAGCAGCCCCGGGGCGGGGCTCGGGAAAGATACGCAGTATTTT
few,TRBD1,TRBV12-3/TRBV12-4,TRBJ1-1,CASSPTGTGLKFLMNTEAFF,TGTGCCAGCTCCCCGACCGGGACAGGGTTAAAATTTCTTATGAACACTGAAGCTTTCTTT
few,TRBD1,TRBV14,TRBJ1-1,CASSHADRVITEAFF,TGTGCCAGCAGCCACGCGGACAGGGTGATCACTGAAGCTTTCTTT
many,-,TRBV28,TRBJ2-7,CASSNSWTVSYEQYF,TGTGCCAGCAGCAACTCCTGGACAGTATCCTACGAGCAGTACTTC
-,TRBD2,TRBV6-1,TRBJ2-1,CASSVGLAGGGVGGEQFF,TGTGCCAGCAGTGTCGGACTAGCGGGAGGGGGTGTCGGGGGTGAGCAGTTCTTC
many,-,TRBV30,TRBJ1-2,CARYGVDYGYTF,TGTGCCCGGTACGGGGTAGACTATGGCTACACCTTC
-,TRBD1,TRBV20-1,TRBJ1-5,CSAAAGQGTQPQHF,TGCAGTGCCGCTGCCGGACAGGGTACTCAGCCCCAGCATTTT
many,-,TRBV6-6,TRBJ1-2,CASSYGRWDYGYTF,TGTGCCAGCAGTTACGGTCGGTGGGACTATGGCTACACCTTC
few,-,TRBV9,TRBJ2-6,CASSPPDANVLTF,TGTGCCAGCAGCCCCCCCGACGCCAACGTCCTGACTTTC
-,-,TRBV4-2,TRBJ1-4,CASSPDGIEKLFF,TGTGCCAGCAGCCCCGACGGGATTGAAAAACTGTTTTTT
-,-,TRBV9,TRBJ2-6,CASTRGTASGANVLTF,TGTGCCAGCACCAGAGGGACGGCCTCTGGGGCCAACGTCCTGACTTTC
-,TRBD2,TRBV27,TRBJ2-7,CASSLREGHEQYF,TGTGCCAGCAGTTTACGGGAGGGCCACGAGCAGTACTTC
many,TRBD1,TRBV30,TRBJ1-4,CAWSEQGGEKLFF,TGTGCCTGGAGTGAACAGGGGGGAGAAAAACTGTTTTTT
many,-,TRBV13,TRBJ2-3,CASSLWGVGTDTQYF,TGTGCCAGCAGCTTATGGGGGGTTGGCACAGATACGCAGTATTTT
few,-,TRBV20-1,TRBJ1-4,CSARASFNEKLFF,TGCAGTGCACGGGCCTCTTTCAATGAAAAACTGTTTTTT
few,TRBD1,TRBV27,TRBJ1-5,CASSLGGQGIQPQHF,TGTGCCAGCAGTTTAGGGGGACAGGGAATTCAGCCCCAGCATTTT
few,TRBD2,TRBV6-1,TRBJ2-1,CASRGRVAGRNEQFF,TGTGCCAGCAGGGGCCGGGTAGCGGGGCGAAATGAGCAGTTCTTC
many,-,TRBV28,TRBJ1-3,CASSLGENTIYF,TGTGCCAGCAGTTTAGGGGAAAACACCATATATTTT
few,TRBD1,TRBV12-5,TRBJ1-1,CASGLGTGGGEAFF,TGTGCTAGTGGTTTGGGAACAGGGGGAGGTGAAGCTTTCTTT
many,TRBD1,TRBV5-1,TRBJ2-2,CASSPRQGRYRDTGELFF,TGCGCCAGCAGCCCGAGACAGGGAAGATACCGGGACACCGGGGAGCTGTTTTTT
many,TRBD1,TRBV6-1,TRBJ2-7,CASSEARAGGYVYEQYF,TGTGCCAGCAGTGAAGCAAGGGCAGGGGGTTACGTCTACGAGCAGTACTTC
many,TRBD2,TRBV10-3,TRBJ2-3,CAISAPSGTSGATDTQYF,TGTGCCATCAGTGCACCGTCCGGGACTAGCGGGGCCACAGATACGCAGTATTTT
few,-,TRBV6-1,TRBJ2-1,CASSYAAWGAMGNEQFF,TGTGCCAGCAGTTACGCGGCGTGGGGGGCAATGGGCAATGAGCAGTTCTTC
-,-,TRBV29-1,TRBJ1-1,CRVVRQEVEAFF,TGCCGCGTTGTTCGGCAGGAGGTTGAAGCTTTCTTT